This paragraph reports one TCR beta chain. Its antigen is undetermined. This record belongs to a study of shared clonotypes between healthy human individuals. General study results and limits: The low donor count limited represented genetic and exposure-history diversity.

V was cut by 1 base and J by 1 base, with 18 bases left in between. The CDR3 runs to 18 residues. Germline-derived CDR1 and CDR2 are LNHNV and YYDKDF (reference sequence). Deep was the level at which the assay was run. When replicate PCRs were run on unsorted PBMC, they used approximately 290 ng DNA, some 30,000 T cell genomes. TCRdb keeps only in-frame clones here, not all; method: immunoSEQ multiplex PCR. The sample has more than 400,000 clones, roughly 80% seen once. Only Caucasian adults living in Nashville, Tennessee served as donors. The source material was PBMCs. V gene TRBV15 combines with J gene TRBJ2-3; a weak D match, TRBD1 (5 bases). The clonotype originates from a woman in her thirties or forties in good health. Some clones in this sample may be carry-over from other donors' samples. This CDR3 is CATSRVGSGQGRTDTQYF. The CDR3 DNA sequence: TGTGCCACCAGCAGAGTAGGAAGTGGGCAGGGCCGCACAGATACGCAGTATTTT.